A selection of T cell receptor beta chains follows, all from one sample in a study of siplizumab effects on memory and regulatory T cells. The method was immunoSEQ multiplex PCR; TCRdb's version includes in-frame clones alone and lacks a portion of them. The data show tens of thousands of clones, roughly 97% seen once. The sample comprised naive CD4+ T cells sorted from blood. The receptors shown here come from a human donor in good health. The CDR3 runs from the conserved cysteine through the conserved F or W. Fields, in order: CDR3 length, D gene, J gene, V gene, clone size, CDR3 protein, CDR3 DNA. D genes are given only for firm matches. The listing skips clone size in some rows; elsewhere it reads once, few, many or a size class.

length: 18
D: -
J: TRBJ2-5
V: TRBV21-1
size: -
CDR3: CASSRGLAGGLGQETQYF
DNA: TGTGCCAGCAGCAGAGGACTAGCGGGGGGGCTAGGGCAAGAGACCCAGTACTTC

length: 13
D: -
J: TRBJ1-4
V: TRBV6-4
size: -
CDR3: CASRGGPNEKLFF
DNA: TGTGCCAGCAGGGGGGGGCCTAATGAAAAACTGTTTTTT

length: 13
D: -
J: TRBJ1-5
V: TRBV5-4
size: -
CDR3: CASSLSGAQPQHF
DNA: TGTGCCAGCAGCTTATCCGGGGCTCAGCCCCAGCATTTT

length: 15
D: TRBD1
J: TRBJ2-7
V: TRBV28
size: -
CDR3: CASSSRDRAYYEQYF
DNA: TGTGCCAGCAGTTCCCGGGACAGGGCCTACTACGAGCAGTACTTC

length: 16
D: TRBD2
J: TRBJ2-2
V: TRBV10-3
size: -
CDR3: CAISESGLAYTGELFF
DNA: TGTGCCATCAGTGAGTCGGGACTAGCCTACACCGGGGAGCTGTTTTTT

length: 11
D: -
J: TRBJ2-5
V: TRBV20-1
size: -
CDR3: CIIGEPETQYF
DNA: TGCATAATAGGGGAACCAGAGACCCAGTACTTC

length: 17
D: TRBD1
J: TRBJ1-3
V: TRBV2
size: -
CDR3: CASSGGTGSSSGNTIYF
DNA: TGTGCCAGCAGTGGAGGGACAGGATCTTCCTCTGGAAACACCATATATTTT

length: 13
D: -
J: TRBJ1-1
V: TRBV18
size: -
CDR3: CASSPAENTEAFF
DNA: TGTGCCAGCTCACCAGCGGAGAACACTGAAGCTTTCTTT

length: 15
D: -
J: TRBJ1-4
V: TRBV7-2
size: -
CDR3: CASSLVQATNEKLFF
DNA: TGTGCCAGCAGCTTAGTGCAAGCAACTAATGAAAAACTGTTTTTT

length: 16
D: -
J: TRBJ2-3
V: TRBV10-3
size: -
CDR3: CAISESLGEITDTQYF
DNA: TGTGCCATCAGTGAGTCTTTAGGGGAAATCACAGATACGCAGTATTTT

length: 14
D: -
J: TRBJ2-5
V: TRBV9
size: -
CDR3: CASSVGVTQETQYF
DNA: TGTGCCAGCAGCGTAGGGGTCACCCAAGAGACCCAGTACTTC

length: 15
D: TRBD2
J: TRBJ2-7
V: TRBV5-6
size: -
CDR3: CASSLGLAGNYEQYF
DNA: TGTGCCAGCAGCTTGGGACTAGCCGGCAACTACGAGCAGTACTTC

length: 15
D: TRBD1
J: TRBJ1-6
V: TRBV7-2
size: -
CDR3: CASSRLGTGGSPLHF
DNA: TGTGCCAGCAGCCGTCTGGGGACAGGGGGATCACCCCTCCACTTT

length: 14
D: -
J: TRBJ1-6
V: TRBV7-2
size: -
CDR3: CASSFLGGNSPLHF
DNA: TGTGCCAGCAGCTTTTTGGGCGGCAATTCACCCCTCCACTTT

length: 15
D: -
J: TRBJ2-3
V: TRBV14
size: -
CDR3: CASSQGMGYTDTQYF
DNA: TGTGCCAGCAGCCAAGGTATGGGGTACACAGATACGCAGTATTTT

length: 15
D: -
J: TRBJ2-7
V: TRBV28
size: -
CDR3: CASSLGGGVSYEQYF
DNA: TGTGCCAGCAGTTTGGGAGGGGGCGTCTCCTACGAGCAGTACTTC

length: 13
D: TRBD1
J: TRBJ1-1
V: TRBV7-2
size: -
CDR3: CASSRGQGFRAFF
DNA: TGTGCCAGCAGCCGGGGACAGGGGTTTAGGGCTTTCTTT

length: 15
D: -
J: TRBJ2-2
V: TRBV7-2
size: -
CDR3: CASSPPGTITGELFF
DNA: TGTGCCAGCAGCCCCCCGGGCACCATCACCGGGGAGCTGTTTTTT

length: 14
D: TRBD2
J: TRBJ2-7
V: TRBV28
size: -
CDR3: CAIIPAGASYEQYF
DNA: TGTGCCATCATTCCAGCGGGGGCTAGCTACGAGCAGTACTTC

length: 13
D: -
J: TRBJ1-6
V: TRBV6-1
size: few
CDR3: CASILHLDSPLHF
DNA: TGTGCCAGCATCTTACACTTAGATTCACCCCTCCACTTT

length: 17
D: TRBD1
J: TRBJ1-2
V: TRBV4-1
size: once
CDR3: CASSQTRRDRDVFRYTF
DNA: TGCGCCAGCAGCCAAACGCGGAGGGACAGGGACGTTTTTCGCTACACCTTC

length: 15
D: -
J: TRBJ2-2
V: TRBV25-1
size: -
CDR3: CASSRRDRDTGELFF
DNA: TGTGCCAGCAGTCGGCGGGACAGAGACACCGGGGAGCTGTTTTTT

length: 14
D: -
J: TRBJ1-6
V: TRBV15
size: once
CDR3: CATSRRGRDSPLHF
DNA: TGTGCCACCAGCAGGCGAGGGAGGGATTCACCCCTCCACTTT

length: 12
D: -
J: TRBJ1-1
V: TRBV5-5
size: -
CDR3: CASSLLVEGAFF
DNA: TGTGCCAGCAGCCTCCTAGTCGAAGGAGCTTTCTTT

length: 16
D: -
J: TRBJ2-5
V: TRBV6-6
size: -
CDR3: CASSYGGGLHQETQYF
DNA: TGTGCCAGCAGTTACGGTGGGGGGCTTCACCAAGAGACCCAGTACTTC

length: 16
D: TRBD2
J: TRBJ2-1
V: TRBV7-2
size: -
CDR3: CASSLGGTSGLNEQFF
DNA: TGTGCCAGCAGCTTAGGTGGGACTAGTGGTTTGAATGAGCAGTTCTTC